One sample yielded the 3 T cell receptor beta chains listed below, sequenced in a study of blood T cell repertoires in COVID-19. The assay was immunoSEQ multiplex PCR, and TCRdb's table has in-frame clones only and misses some. The repertoire consists of some 700,000 clones, with just under 90% occurring once and the leading ten covering 0.2% to 0.3%. Sequenced: peripheral blood. These receptors came from a woman younger than 30 with acute or convalescent COVID-19.

This chain joins TRBV15 and TRBJ1-1, with D perhaps TRBD1 (6 bases). The CDR3 loop spans 14 amino acids. V lost 3 bases to trimming and J lost 8 bases, with 16 bases between them. Germline V CDR1 and CDR2: LNHNV, YYDKDF (reference sequence). The DNA for the CDR3 is TGTGCCACCAGCAGGCGGACGGGACATAACGAAGCTTTCTTT. Translating it yields CATSRRTGHNEAFF.

CDR3 amino acids: CATSDTGQGTLEQFF. The CDR3 DNA reads as TGTGCCACCAGTGATACAGGACAGGGCACGTTGGAGCAGTTCTTC. This rearrangement joins TRBV24-1 to TRBJ2-1; 8 bases are shared with TRBD1. Germline V CDR1 and CDR2: KGHDR, SFDVKD. CDR3 length equals 15 residues. V gave up 3 bases and J gave up 10 bases; unmatched junction bases: 10.

This clone has just a few counts. The chain has TRBV9 and TRBJ1-6, with a weak D call TRBD1 (5 bases). The CDR3 extends over 16 amino acids. Between the trimmed V and J ends, which lost 0 bases and 9 bases, there was a span of 16 bases. From germline, CDR1 is SGDLS and CDR2 YYNGEE. The CDR3 here is CASSVAVGTFLSPLHF. DNA of the CDR3: TGTGCCAGCAGCGTAGCGGTTGGGACTTTTCTTTCACCCCTCCACTTT.